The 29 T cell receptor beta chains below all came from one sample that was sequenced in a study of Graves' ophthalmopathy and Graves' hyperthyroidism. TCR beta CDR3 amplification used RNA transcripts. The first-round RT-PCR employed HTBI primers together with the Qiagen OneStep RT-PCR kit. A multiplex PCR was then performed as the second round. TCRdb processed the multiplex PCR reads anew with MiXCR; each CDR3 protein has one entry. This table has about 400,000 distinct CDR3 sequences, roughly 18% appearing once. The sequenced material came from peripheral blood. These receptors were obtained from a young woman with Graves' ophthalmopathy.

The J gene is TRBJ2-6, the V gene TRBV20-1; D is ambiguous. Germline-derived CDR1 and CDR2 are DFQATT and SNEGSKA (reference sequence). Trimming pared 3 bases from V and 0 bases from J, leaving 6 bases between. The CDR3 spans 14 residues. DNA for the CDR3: TGCAGTGCTAGGTGGACCTCTGGGGCCAACGTCCTGACTTTC. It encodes CSARWTSGANVLTF.

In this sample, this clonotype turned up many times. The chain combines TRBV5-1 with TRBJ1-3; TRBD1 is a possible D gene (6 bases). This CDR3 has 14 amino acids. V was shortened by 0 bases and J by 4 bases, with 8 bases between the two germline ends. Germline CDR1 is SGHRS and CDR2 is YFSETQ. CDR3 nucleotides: TGCGCCAGCAGCTTGGGGACAGCAGGAAACACCATATATTTT. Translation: CASSLGTAGNTIYF. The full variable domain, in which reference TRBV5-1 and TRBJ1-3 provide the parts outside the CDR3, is KAGVTQTPRYLIKTRGQQVTLSCSPISGHRSVSWYQQTPGQGLQFLFEYFSETQRNKGNFPGRFSGRQFSNSRSEMNVSTLELGDSALYLCASSLGTAGNTIYFGEGSWLTVV.

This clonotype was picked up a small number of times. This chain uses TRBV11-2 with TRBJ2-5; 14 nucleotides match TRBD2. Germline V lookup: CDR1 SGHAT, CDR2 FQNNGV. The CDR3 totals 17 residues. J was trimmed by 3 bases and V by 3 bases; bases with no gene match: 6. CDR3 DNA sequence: TGTGCCAGCAGCTTGGGACTAGCGGGAGACCCCGAAGAGACCCAGTACTTC. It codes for CASSLGLAGDPEETQYF.

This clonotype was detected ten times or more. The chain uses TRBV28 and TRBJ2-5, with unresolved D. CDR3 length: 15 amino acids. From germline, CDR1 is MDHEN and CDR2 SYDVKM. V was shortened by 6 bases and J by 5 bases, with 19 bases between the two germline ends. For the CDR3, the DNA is TGTGCCAGCAGCTATGTGGGGATGCTAGTGGAGACCCAGTACTTC. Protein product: CASSYVGMLVETQYF.

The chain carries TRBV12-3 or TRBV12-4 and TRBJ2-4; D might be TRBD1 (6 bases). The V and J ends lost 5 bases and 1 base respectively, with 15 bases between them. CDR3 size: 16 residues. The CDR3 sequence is CASSSGAGVAKNIQYF. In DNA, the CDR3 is TGTGCCAGCAGTAGCGGCGCAGGGGTGGCCAAAAACATTCAGTACTTC.

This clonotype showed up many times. In DNA, the CDR3 is TGTGCCAGCAGTTTAGCGCCCGGGGATCAGCCCCAGCATTTT. Protein: CASSLAPGDQPQHF. The rearrangement uses TRBV12-3 or TRBV12-4 and TRBJ1-5; D is unresolved. V gave up 0 bases and J gave up 5 bases, with 8 bases separating them. This CDR3 comprises 14 residues.

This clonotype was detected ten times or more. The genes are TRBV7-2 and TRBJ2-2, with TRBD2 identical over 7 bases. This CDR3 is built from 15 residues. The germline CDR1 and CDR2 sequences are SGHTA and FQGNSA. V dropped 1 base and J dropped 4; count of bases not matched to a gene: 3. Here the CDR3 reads CASSLGGGFTGELFF. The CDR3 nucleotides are TGTGCCAGCAGCTTAGGGGGAGGGTTCACCGGGGAGCTGTTTTTT.

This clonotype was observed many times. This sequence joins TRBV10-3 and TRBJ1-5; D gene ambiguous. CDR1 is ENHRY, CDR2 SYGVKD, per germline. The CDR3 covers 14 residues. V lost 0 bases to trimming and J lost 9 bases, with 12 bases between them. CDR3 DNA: TGTGCCATCAGTGAGTCGAGGGTGAACTTGCCCCAGCATTTT. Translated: CAISESRVNLPQHF.

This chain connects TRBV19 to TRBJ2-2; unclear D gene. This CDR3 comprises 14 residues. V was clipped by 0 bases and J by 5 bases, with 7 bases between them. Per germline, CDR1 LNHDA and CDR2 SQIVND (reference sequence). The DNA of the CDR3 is TGTGCCAGTAGTATAGAAGGTGTGACCGGGGAGCTGTTTTTT. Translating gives CASSIEGVTGELFF.

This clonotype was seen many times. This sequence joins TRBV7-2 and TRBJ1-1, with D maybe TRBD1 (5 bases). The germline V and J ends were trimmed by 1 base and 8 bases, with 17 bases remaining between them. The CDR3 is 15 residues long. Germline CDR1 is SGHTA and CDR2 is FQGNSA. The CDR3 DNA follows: TGTGCCAGCAGCTTAGGAGAGTGGGGACTGGGGGAAGCTTTCTTT. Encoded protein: CASSLGEWGLGEAFF.

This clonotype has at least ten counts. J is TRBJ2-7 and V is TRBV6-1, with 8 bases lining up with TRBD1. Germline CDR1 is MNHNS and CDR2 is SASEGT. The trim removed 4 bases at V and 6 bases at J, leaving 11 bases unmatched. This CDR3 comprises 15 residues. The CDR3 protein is CASSGVGRGPSEQYF. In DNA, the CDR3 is TGTGCCAGCAGTGGGGTGGGCAGGGGGCCGAGCGAGCAGTACTTC.

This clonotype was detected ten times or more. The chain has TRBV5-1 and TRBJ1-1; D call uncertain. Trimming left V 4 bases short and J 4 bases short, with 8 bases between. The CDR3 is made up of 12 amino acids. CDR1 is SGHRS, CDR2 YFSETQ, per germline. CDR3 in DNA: TGCGCCAGCAGCACCACATCCACTGAAGCTTTCTTT. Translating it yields CASSTTSTEAFF.

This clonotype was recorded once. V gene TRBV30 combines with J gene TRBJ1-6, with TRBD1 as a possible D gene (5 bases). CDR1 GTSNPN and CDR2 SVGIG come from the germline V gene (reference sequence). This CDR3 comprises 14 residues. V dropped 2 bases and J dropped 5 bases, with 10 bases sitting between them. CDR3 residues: CAWSLGVDNSPLHF. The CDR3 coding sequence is TGTGCCTGGAGTCTAGGGGTGGATAATTCACCCCTCCACTTT.

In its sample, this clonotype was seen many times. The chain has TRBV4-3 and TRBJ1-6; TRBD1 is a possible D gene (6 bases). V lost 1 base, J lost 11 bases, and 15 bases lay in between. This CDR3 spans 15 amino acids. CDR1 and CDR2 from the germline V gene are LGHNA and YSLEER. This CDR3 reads CASSQGGRGGTPLHF. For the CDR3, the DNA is TGCGCCAGCAGCCAAGGAGGAAGGGGGGGGACACCCCTCCACTTT.

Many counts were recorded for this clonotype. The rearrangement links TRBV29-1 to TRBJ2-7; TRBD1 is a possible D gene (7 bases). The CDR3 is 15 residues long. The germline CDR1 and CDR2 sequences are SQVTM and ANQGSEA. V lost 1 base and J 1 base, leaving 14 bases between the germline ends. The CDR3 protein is CSVEVRRGLSYEQYF. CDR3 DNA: TGCAGCGTTGAAGTGAGGAGGGGGCTTTCCTACGAGCAGTACTTC.

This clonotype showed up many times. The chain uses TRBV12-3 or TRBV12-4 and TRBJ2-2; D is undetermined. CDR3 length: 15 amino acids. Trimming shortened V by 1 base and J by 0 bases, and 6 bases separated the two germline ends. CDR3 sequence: CASSLGTTNTGELFF. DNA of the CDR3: TGTGCCAGCAGTTTAGGCACTACGAACACCGGGGAGCTGTTTTTT.

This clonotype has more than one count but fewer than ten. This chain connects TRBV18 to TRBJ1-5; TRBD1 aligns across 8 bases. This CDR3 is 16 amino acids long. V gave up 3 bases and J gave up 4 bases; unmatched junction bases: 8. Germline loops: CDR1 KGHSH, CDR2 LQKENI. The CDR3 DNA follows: TGTGCCAGCTCACCGACAGGGGCGAACACAAATCAGCCCCAGCATTTT. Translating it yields CASSPTGANTNQPQHF.

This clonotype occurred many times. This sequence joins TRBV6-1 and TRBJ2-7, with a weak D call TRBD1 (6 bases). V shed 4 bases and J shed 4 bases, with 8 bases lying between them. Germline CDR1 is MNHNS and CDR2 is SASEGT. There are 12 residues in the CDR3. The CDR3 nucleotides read TGTGCCAGCAGTGCACAGGGTTACGAGCAGTACTTC. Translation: CASSAQGYEQYF.

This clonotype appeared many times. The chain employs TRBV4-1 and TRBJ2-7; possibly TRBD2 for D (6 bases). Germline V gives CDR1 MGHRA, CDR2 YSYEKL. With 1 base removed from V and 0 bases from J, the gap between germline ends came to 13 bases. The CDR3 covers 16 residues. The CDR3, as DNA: TGCGCCAGCAGCCAAGTTCCGGGACTCAGCTCCTACGAGCAGTACTTC. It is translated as CASSQVPGLSSYEQYF.

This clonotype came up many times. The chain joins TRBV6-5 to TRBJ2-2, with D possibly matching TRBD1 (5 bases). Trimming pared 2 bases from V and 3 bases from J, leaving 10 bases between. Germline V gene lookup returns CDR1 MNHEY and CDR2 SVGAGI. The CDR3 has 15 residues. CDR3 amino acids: CASSYQLGDTGELFF. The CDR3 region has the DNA TGTGCCAGCAGTTACCAGCTAGGGGACACCGGGGAGCTGTTTTTT.

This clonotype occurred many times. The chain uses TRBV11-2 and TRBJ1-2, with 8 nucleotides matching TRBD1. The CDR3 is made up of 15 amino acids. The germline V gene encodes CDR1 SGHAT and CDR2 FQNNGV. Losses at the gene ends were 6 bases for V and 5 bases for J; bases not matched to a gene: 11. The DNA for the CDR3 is TGTGCCAGCAGTTCAACCGGGGACAGGATGTATGGCTACACCTTC. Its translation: CASSSTGDRMYGYTF.

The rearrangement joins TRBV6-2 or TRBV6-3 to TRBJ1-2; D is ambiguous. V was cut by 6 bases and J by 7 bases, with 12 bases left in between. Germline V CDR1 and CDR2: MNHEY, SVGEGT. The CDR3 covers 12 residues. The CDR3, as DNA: TGTGCCAGCAGGCCACCGGAGGGTGGCTACACCTTC. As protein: CASRPPEGGYTF.

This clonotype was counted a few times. The CDR3 nucleotides are TGCGCCAGCAGCTTACTGACACTGAACACTGAAGCTTTCTTT. Translation: CASSLLTLNTEAFF. The chain recombines TRBV5-1 with TRBJ1-1; D is undetermined. This CDR3 is built from 14 residues. Between the trimmed V and J ends, which lost 2 bases and 0 bases, there was a span of 8 bases. The germline CDR1 and CDR2 sequences are SGHRS and YFSETQ. Full variable domain (missing parts from reference TRBV5-1 and TRBJ1-1): KAGVTQTPRYLIKTRGQQVTLSCSPISGHRSVSWYQQTPGQGLQFLFEYFSETQRNKGNFPGRFSGRQFSNSRSEMNVSTLELGDSALYLCASSLLTLNTEAFFGQGTRLTVV.

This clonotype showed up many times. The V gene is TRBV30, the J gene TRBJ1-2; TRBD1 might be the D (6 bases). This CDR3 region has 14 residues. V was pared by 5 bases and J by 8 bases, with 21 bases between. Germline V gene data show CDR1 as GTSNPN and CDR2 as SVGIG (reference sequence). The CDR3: CAWQTGTLTLGYTF. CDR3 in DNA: TGTGCCTGGCAAACCGGGACATTGACTTTAGGCTACACCTTC. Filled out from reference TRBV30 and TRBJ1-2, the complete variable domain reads SQTIHQWPATLVQPVGSPLSLECTVEGTSNPNLYWYRQAAGRGLQLLFYSVGIGQISSEVPQNLSASRPQDRQFILSSKKLLLSDSGFYLCAWQTGTLTLGYTFGSGTRLTVV.

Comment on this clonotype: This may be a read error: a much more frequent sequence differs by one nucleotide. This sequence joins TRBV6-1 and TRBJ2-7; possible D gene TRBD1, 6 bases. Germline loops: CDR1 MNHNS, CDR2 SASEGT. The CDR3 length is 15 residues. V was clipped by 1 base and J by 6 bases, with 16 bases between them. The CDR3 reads CASSEVPEQGSEQYF. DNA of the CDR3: TGTGCCAGCAGTGAAGTCCCGGAACAGGGTAGCGAGCAGTACTTC.

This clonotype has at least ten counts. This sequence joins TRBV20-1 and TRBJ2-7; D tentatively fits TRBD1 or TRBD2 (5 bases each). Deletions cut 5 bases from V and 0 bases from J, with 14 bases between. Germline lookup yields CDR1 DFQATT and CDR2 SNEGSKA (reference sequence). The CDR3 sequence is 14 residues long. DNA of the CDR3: TGCAGTGCTCCTCCCCGGGGCCCCTCCTACGAGCAGTACTTC. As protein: CSAPPRGPSYEQYF.

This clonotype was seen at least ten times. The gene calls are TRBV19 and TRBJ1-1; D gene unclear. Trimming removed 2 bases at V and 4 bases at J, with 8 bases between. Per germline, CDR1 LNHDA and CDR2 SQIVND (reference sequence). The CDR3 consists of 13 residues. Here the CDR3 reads CASSITGGTEAFF. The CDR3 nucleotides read TGTGCCAGTAGTATAACGGGAGGCACTGAAGCTTTCTTT. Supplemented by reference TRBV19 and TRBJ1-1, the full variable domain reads DGGITQSPKYLFRKEGQNVTLSCEQNLNHDAMYWYRQDPGQGLRLIYYSQIVNDFQKGDIAEGYSVSREKKESFPLTVTSAQKNPTAFYLCASSITGGTEAFFGQGTRLTVV.

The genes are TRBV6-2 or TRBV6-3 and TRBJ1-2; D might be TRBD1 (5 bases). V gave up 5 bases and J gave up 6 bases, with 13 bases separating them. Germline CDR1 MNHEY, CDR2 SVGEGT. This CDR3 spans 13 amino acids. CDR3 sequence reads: CASSDWGEDGYTF. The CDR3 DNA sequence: TGTGCCAGCAGTGACTGGGGCGAGGATGGCTACACCTTC.

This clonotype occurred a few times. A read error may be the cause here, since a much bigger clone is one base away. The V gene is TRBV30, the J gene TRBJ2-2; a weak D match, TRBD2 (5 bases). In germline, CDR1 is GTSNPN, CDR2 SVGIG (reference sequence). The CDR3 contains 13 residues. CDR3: CAWSVQNTGKLFF. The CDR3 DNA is TGTGCCTGGAGTGTTCAGAACACCGGGAAGCTGTTTTTT.